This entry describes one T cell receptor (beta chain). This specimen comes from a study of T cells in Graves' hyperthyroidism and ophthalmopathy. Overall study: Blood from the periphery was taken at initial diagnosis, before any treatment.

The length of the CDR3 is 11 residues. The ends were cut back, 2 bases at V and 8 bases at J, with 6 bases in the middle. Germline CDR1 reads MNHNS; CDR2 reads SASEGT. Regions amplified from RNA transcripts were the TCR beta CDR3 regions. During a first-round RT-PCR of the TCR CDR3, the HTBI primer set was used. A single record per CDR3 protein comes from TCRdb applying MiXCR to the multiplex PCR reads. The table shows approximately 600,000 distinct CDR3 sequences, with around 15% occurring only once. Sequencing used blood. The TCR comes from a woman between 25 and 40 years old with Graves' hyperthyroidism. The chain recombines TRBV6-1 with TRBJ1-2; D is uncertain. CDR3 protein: CASSETFGYTF. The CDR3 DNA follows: TGTGCCAGCAGTGAAACCTTCGGCTACACCTTC.